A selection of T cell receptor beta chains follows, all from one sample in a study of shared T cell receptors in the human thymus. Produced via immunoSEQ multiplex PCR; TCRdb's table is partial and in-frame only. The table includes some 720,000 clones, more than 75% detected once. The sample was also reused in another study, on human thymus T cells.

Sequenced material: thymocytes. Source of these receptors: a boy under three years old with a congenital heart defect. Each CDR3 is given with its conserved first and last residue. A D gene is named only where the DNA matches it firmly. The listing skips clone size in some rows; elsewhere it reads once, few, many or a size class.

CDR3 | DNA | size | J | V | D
CASSSERETEQYF | TGTGCCAGCAGCTCCGAGCGGGAGACCGAGCAGTACTTC | NA | TRBJ2-7 | TRBV28 | TRBD2
CASSRGPPPHEQYF | TGTGCCAGCAGCCGAGGCCCTCCACCCCACGAGCAGTACTTC | NA | TRBJ2-7 | TRBV27 | NA
CASSFDRGQDEQYF | TGTGCCAGCAGCTTTGACAGGGGGCAGGACGAGCAGTACTTC | few | TRBJ2-7 | TRBV7-2 | TRBD1
CASSPGDSAYEQYF | TGTGCCAGCAGCCCTGGGGACAGCGCCTACGAGCAGTACTTC | NA | TRBJ2-7 | TRBV7-9 | TRBD1
CASSGGGSDTEAFF | TGCGCCAGCAGCGGGGGGGGGAGCGACACTGAAGCTTTCTTT | NA | TRBJ1-1 | TRBV5-1 | NA
CASSMVRQGAYSQPQHF | TGTGCCAGTAGTATGGTGCGACAGGGGGCTTATAGCCAGCCCCAGCATTTT | NA | TRBJ1-5 | TRBV19 | TRBD1
CASSLGLAAYNEQFF | TGTGCCAGCAGCTTAGGACTAGCGGCGTACAATGAGCAGTTCTTC | NA | TRBJ2-1 | TRBV28 | TRBD2
CASRPDSSYNEQFF | TGTGCCAGCAGGCCGGACAGCTCCTACAATGAGCAGTTCTTC | NA | TRBJ2-1 | TRBV5-4 | NA
CASSPGLTDYEQYF | TGTGCCAGCAGCCCAGGACTCACCGACTACGAGCAGTACTTC | NA | TRBJ2-7 | TRBV7-8 | NA
CASSPQRLRPSVIQETQYF | TGTGCCAGCAGTCCTCAACGCCTTCGTCCTAGCGTAATCCAAGAGACCCAGTACTTC | NA | TRBJ2-5 | TRBV5-4 | NA
CSVFRGQGREQYF | TGCAGCGTTTTTAGAGGACAGGGGAGGGAGCAGTACTTC | NA | TRBJ2-7 | TRBV29-1 | TRBD1
CASSSWTSGGPRYEQYF | TGTGCCAGCAGCTCGTGGACTAGCGGGGGCCCTAGGTACGAGCAGTACTTC | NA | TRBJ2-7 | TRBV5-4 | TRBD2
CASSMGKASADGELFF | TGTGCCAGTAGTATGGGGAAAGCTAGCGCCGACGGGGAGCTGTTTTTT | NA | TRBJ2-2 | TRBV19 | NA
CASSEMLDRLENEQYF | TGTGCCAGCAGTGAAATGTTGGACAGGTTAGAGAACGAGCAGTACTTC | once | TRBJ2-7 | TRBV2 | TRBD1
CASSSGGGLAGGETQYF | TGTGCCAGCAGCTCGGGGGGGGGACTAGCGGGAGGAGAGACCCAGTACTTC | NA | TRBJ2-5 | TRBV7-4 | TRBD2
CAGHRDLAFYGYTF | TGTGCCGGACACAGGGACCTGGCCTTCTATGGCTACACCTTC | NA | TRBJ1-2 | TRBV30 | NA
CASSDIGGGEQYF | TGCGCCAGCAGCGATATAGGGGGTGGGGAGCAGTACTTC | NA | TRBJ2-7 | TRBV5-1 | NA
CASGLPRGKTDEQFF | TGTGCCAGCGGGCTCCCGAGGGGGAAGACGGATGAGCAGTTCTTC | NA | TRBJ2-1 | TRBV9 | NA
CATSKLTGGGEKLFF | TGTGCCACCAGCAAACTGACAGGGGGAGGCGAAAAACTGTTTTTT | few | TRBJ1-4 | TRBV15 | TRBD1
CASSQEKSVRGREAYEQYF | TGTGCCAGCAGCCAAGAAAAGTCAGTTCGGGGACGGGAGGCGTACGAGCAGTACTTC | NA | TRBJ2-7 | TRBV14 | TRBD2
CAWLENGGSSYEQYF | TGTGCCTGGCTCGAAAATGGCGGGAGCTCCTACGAGCAGTACTTC | NA | TRBJ2-7 | TRBV30 | TRBD2
CASSPETSGNNEQFF | TGTGCCAGCAGCCCCGAGACTAGCGGAAACAATGAGCAGTTCTTC | NA | TRBJ2-1 | TRBV4-2 | TRBD2
CASSESGHHPPAFF | TGTGCCAGCAGTGAGTCGGGACACCACCCTCCAGCTTTCTTT | once | TRBJ1-1 | TRBV2 | NA
CASSLSPGSPYEQYF | TGTGCCAGCAGCTTAAGCCCCGGGTCCCCTTACGAGCAGTACTTC | NA | TRBJ2-7 | TRBV7-8 | NA
CASSELGRDRDYVTQYF | TGTGCCAGCAGTGAATTAGGGAGGGACAGGGACTACGTGACCCAGTACTTC | NA | TRBJ2-5 | TRBV25-1 | TRBD1
CASSWIPSGLYEQYF | TGCGCCAGCAGCTGGATCCCTAGCGGGCTCTACGAGCAGTACTTC | few | TRBJ2-7 | TRBV4-1 | TRBD2
CASSSRGRTEAFF | TGTGCCAGCAGCTCCAGGGGAAGGACTGAAGCTTTCTTT | NA | TRBJ1-1 | TRBV5-4 | NA
CASSGDTHSDTQYF | TGTGCCAGCAGCGGGGACACCCACTCAGATACGCAGTATTTT | NA | TRBJ2-3 | TRBV2 | NA
CASSFRGGTSDFYNEQFF | TGTGCCAGCAGTTTTAGGGGCGGGACTAGCGATTTCTACAATGAGCAGTTCTTC | NA | TRBJ2-1 | TRBV27 | TRBD2
CASSLYPRDRAYEQYF | TGTGCCAGCAGTTTATACCCACGGGACAGGGCCTACGAGCAGTACTTC | NA | TRBJ2-7 | TRBV27 | TRBD1
CASSSGGGNTIYF | TGTGCCAGCAGCTCCGGGGGGGGAAACACCATATATTTT | NA | TRBJ1-3 | TRBV7-2 | NA
CASSEGGANTGELFF | TGTGCCAGCAGCGAGGGAGGTGCGAACACCGGGGAGCTGTTTTTT | NA | TRBJ2-2 | TRBV6-5 | NA
CSVGRQGAENTEAFF | TGCAGCGTCGGTCGACAGGGGGCAGAGAACACTGAAGCTTTCTTT | NA | TRBJ1-1 | TRBV29-1 | TRBD1
CASSLLSGRVHNEQFF | TGTGCCAGCTCACTCCTTAGCGGGAGGGTCCACAATGAGCAGTTCTTC | few | TRBJ2-1 | TRBV18 | TRBD2
CASSPSTVLLAWGYTF | TGTGCCAGCAGCCCGTCGACAGTCTTGCTTGCTTGGGGCTACACCTTC | NA | TRBJ1-2 | TRBV14 | NA
CASSEFLGVPGPQHF | TGTGCCAGCAGTGAATTCCTCGGGGTGCCTGGGCCCCAGCATTTT | NA | TRBJ1-5 | TRBV25-1 | NA
CASSRSGYEQYF | TGTGCCAGCAGCAGGTCGGGGTACGAGCAGTACTTC | NA | TRBJ2-7 | TRBV5-5 | NA
CASSIRGQSNQPQHF | TGTGCCAGTAGTATACGGGGACAGTCCAATCAGCCCCAGCATTTT | few | TRBJ1-5 | TRBV19 | TRBD1
CASSPRGMSEAFF | TGTGCCAGCAGCCCCCGCGGGATGTCTGAAGCTTTCTTT | NA | TRBJ1-1 | TRBV11-2 | NA
CASSSGTPAGEQYF | TGTGCCAGCAGTTCAGGGACTCCCGCCGGCGAGCAGTACTTC | NA | TRBJ2-7 | TRBV27 | NA
CATSRDSENGETQYF | TGTGCCACCAGCAGAGATTCGGAGAATGGAGAGACCCAGTACTTC | NA | TRBJ2-5 | TRBV15 | NA
CASSEFWGPGLTGNEQFF | TGTGCCAGCAGTGAATTTTGGGGGCCGGGACTAACGGGCAATGAGCAGTTCTTC | NA | TRBJ2-1 | TRBV25-1 | NA
CLRAQQFF | TGTCTGAGGGCCCAGCAGTTCTTC | NA | TRBJ2-1 | TRBV5-3 | NA
CASMGWAGGIINNEQFF | TGTGCCAGTATGGGTTGGGCAGGGGGCATAATTAACAATGAGCAGTTCTTC | NA | TRBJ2-1 | TRBV19 | TRBD1
CASSQDPPWASGRASKNIQYF | TGCGCCAGCAGCCAAGATCCCCCCTGGGCTAGCGGGAGGGCCTCCAAAAACATTCAGTACTTC | NA | TRBJ2-4 | TRBV4-3 | TRBD2
CASSLVWAAHEQYF | TGTGCCAGCAGTTTAGTGTGGGCCGCCCACGAGCAGTACTTC | once | TRBJ2-7 | TRBV27 | NA
CASSKTSGREDEQYF | TGTGCCAGCAGTAAAACTAGCGGGAGGGAGGACGAGCAGTACTTC | once | TRBJ2-7 | TRBV6-5 | TRBD2
CASSQDEPNEGSTYEQYF | TGCGCCAGCAGCCAAGATGAACCAAACGAGGGATCTACCTACGAGCAGTACTTC | NA | TRBJ2-7 | TRBV4-1 | NA
CASSLAPGGGADTQYF | TGTGCCAGCAGCTTGGCCCCAGGGGGAGGAGCCGATACGCAGTATTTT | NA | TRBJ2-3 | TRBV5-6 | NA